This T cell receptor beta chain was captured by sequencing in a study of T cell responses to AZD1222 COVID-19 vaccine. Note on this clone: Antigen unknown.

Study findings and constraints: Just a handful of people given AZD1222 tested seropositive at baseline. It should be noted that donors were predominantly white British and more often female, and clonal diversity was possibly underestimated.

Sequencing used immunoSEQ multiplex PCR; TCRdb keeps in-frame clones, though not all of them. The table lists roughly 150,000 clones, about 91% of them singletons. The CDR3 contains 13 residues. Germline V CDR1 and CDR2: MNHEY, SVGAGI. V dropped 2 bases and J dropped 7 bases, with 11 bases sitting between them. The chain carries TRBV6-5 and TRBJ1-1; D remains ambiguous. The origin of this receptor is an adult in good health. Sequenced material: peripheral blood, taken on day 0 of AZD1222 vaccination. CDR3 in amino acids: CASSYDRGGEAFF. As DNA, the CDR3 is TGTGCCAGCAGTTACGACCGGGGTGGTGAAGCTTTCTTT.